This T cell receptor beta chain originates from a study of cytomegalovirus exposure and HLA in healthy donors. Trimming took 5 bases from V and 5 from J, leaving 14 bases between them. Germline values: CDR1 SGHRS, CDR2 YFSETQ. The CDR3 sequence is 14 residues long. In the PCR, 60 Vbeta and 13 Jbeta primers were used. Only in-frame clones appear in the TCRdb table, and some are missing; sequencing was by immunoSEQ multiplex PCR. This table holds about 190,000 clones, roughly 77% found once. Points on this clone: Its target is unknown.

Study-wide points: V- and J-gene trimming in TCR beta was tied to a missense DCLRE1C variant by an analysis performed later. In an earlier analysis, about 87% or about 30%: the productive usage of most TCR beta V segments.

Sequencing was done on a sample of PBMCs. J is TRBJ1-5 and V is TRBV5-1, with D tentatively TRBD1 (6 bases). The receptor comes from a woman aged 25 to 39 in good health and CMV-seropositive. The CDR3 coding sequence is TGCGCCAGCAGTCAGGACAGTAGGGATCAGCCCCAGCATTTT. This codes for CASSQDSRDQPQHF.